This T cell receptor (beta chain) was found in a study of cytomegalovirus exposure and HLA in healthy donors. General study points: Reports indicated that the classifier achieved high specificity and sensitivity in diagnosing cytomegalovirus status. The authors enumerated 164 TCR beta chains as linked to cytomegalovirus.

As for this clone: The antigen is undetermined.

Measured with immunoSEQ multiplex PCR; TCRdb has only the in-frame clones, and not every one. The sample holds about 260,000 clones, 90% seen once. The CDR3 has 15 amino acids. V was shortened by 5 bases and J by 2 bases, with 12 bases between the two germline ends. Per germline, CDR1 MNHEY and CDR2 SMNVEV (reference sequence). The sequence derives from a woman in her thirties in good health and CMV-seronegative. Sequencing was performed on PBMCs. V gene TRBV27 combines with J gene TRBJ2-2; D gene uncertain. CDR3 region: CASSNTPANTGELFF. As DNA, the CDR3 is TGTGCCAGCAGTAACACCCCAGCAAACACCGGGGAGCTGTTTTTT.